The clone carrying this TCR beta chain has just a few counts. What it binds is unknown. The sample originates from a study of identical twins. Each CDR3 protein is one row after TCRdb ran MiXCR on the 5' RACE reads. Among 640,000 or so distinct CDR3 sequences, less than 7% were seen once, and the ten largest hold 1.5% to 2%. V was clipped by 7 bases and J by 5 bases, with 14 bases between them. Germline lookup yields CDR1 SGHAT and CDR2 FQNNGV. The CDR3 is 14 residues long. Notes on the study in general: Within twin pairs, the out-of-frame alpha sequences they shared showed excess low generation probability. Diverse VJ usage suggested most zero-insertion clonotypes were not invariant T cells. Sharing of beta out-of-frame sequences by twins showed a weaker excess. Among monozygotic twins, out-of-frame TCR alpha sharing exceeded what models predicted.

The receptor was isolated from a young man in good health. This chain connects TRBV11-2 to TRBJ2-2, with D possibly matching TRBD1 (6 bases). Sequencing input: naive T cells sorted from blood. The CDR3: CASMHRVLTGELFF. In nucleotides, the CDR3 is TGTGCCAGCATGCACAGGGTCCTAACCGGGGAGCTGTTTTTT.